The clone carrying this TCR beta chain was seen a handful of times. The repertoire was sequenced with immunoSEQ multiplex PCR; TCRdb's copy has only in-frame clones and lacks some. In the table there are 150,000 to 200,000 clones, 70% to 85% of which are singletons. This sample stems from a study of blood T cell repertoires in COVID-19. About the research overall: Samples representing acute and convalescent COVID-19 were sourced from the United States, Italy and Spain.

Trimming took 7 bases from V and 5 from J, leaving 18 bases between them. The CDR3 spans 15 residues. CDR1 and CDR2 from the germline V gene are SGHAT and FQNNGV. V is TRBV11-2 and J is TRBJ2-1; D not certain. The TCR comes from a woman aged 60-75 years with acute COVID-19. The sample consisted of PBMCs or T cells enriched from blood (not recorded which). The CDR3 here is CASTIRNGYNNEQFF. In DNA, the CDR3 is TGTGCCAGCACCATCAGGAACGGATATAACAATGAGCAGTTCTTC.